Sequencing of this T cell receptor beta chain was carried out in a study of shared clonotypes between healthy human individuals. Comments on this clone: The same CDR3 also results from other DNA sequences found in this sample.

The data were produced by immunoSEQ multiplex PCR, yet TCRdb's version contains in-frame clones alone and is incomplete. The sample has approximately 2,300,000 clones, about 90% seen once. The sequencing sample was made of naive CD4+ T cells from PBMCs. Stated subset: CD45RA+ positively selected. This sequence was found in a man aged 18 to 30 in good health. Some clones in this sample may be carry-over from other donors' samples.

The CDR3 here is CASSVGLGAYEQYF. As DNA, the CDR3 is TGTGCCAGCAGCGTCGGACTAGGAGCCTACGAGCAGTACTTC. The chain recombines TRBV9 with TRBJ2-7; the match to TRBD2 covers 7 bases. Germline V gene lookup returns CDR1 SGDLS and CDR2 YYNGEE. CDR3 length: 14 amino acids. The junction had 4 bases not matched to a gene; V was cut back by 2 bases and J by 2 bases. The full variable domain, its missing parts supplied by reference TRBV9 and TRBJ2-7, is DSGVTQTPKHLITATGQRVTLRCSPRSGDLSVYWYQQSLDQGLQFLIQYYNGEERAKGNILERFSAQQFPDLHSELNLSSLELGDSALYFCASSVGLGAYEQYFGPGTRLTVT.